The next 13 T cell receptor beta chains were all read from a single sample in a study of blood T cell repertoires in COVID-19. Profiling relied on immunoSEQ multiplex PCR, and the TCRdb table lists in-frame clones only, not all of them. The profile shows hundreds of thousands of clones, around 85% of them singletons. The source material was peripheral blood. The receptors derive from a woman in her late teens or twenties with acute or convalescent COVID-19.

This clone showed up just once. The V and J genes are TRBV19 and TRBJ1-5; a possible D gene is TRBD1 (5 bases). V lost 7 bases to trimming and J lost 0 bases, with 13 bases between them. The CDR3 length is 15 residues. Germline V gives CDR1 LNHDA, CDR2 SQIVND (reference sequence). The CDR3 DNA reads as TGTGCCAGTACCCCAACGGGGGGTAGCAATCAGCCCCAGCATTTT. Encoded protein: CASTPTGGSNQPQHF.

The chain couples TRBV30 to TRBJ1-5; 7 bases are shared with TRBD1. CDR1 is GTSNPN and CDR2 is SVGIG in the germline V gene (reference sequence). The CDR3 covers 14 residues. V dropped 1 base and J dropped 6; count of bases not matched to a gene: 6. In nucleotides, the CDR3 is TGTGCCTGGAGTGCCTTGACAGGGTCTCAGCCCCAGCATTTT. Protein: CAWSALTGSQPQHF. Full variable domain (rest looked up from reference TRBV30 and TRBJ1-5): SQTIHQWPATLVQPVGSPLSLECTVEGTSNPNLYWYRQAAGRGLQLLFYSVGIGQISSEVPQNLSASRPQDRQFILSSKKLLLSDSGFYLCAWSALTGSQPQHFGDGTRLSIL.

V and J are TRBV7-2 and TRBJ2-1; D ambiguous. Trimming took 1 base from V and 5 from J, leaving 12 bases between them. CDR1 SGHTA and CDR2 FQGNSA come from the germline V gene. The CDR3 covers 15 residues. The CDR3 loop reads CASSLGPYLDNEQFF. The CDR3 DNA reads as TGTGCCAGCAGCTTAGGGCCCTACCTAGACAATGAGCAGTTCTTC.

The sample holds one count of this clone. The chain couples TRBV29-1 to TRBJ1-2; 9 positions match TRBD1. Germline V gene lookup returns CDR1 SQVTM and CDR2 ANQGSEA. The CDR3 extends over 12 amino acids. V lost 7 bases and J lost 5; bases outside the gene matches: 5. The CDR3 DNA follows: TGCAGCGGCGGGACAGGGAGTTATGGCTACACCTTC. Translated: CSGGTGSYGYTF.

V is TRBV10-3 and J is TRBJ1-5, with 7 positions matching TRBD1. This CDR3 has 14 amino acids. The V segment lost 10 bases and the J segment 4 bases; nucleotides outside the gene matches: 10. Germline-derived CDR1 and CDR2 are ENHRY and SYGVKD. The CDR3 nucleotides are TGTGCCACCTGGGACAGTTCTTATAATCAGCCCCAGCATTTT. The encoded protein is CATWDSSYNQPQHF.

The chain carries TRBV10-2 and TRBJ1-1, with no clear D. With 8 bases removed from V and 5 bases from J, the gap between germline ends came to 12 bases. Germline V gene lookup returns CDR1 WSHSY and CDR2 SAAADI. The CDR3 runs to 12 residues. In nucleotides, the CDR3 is TGCGCCAGCTCCCAAACGCAGACTGAAGCTTTCTTT. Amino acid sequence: CASSQTQTEAFF.

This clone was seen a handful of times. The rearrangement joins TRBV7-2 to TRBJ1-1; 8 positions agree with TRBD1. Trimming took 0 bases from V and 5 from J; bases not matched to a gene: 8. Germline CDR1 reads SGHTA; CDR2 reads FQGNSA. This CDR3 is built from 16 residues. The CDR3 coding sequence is TGTGCCAGCAGCTTAGCGGGAGGACAGGGAAGGACTGAAGCTTTCTTT. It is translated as CASSLAGGQGRTEAFF.

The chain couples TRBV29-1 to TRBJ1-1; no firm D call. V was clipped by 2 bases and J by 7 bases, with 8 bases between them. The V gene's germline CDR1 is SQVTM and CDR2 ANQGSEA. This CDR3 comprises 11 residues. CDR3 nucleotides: TGCAGCGTTGAAAATCGGAGTGAAGCTTTCTTT. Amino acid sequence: CSVENRSEAFF. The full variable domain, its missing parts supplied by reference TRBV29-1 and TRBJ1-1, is SAVISQKPSRDICQRGTSLTIQCQVDSQVTMMFWYRQQPGQSLTLIATANQGSEATYESGFVIDKFPISRPNLTFSTLTVSNMSPEDSSIYLCSVENRSEAFFGQGTRLTVV.

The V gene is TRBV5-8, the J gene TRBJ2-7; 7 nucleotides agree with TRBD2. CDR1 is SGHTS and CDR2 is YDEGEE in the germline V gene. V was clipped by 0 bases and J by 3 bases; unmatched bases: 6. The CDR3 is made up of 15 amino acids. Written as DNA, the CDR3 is TGTGCCAGCAGCTTGGTCCACCGGGAGGTCTACGAGCAGTACTTC. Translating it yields CASSLVHREVYEQYF.

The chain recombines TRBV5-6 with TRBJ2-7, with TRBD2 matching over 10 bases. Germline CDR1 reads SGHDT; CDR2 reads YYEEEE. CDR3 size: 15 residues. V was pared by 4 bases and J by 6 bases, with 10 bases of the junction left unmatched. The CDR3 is CASSAGLANPFEQYF. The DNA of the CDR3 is TGTGCCAGCAGCGCGGGACTAGCGAATCCTTTCGAGCAGTACTTC.

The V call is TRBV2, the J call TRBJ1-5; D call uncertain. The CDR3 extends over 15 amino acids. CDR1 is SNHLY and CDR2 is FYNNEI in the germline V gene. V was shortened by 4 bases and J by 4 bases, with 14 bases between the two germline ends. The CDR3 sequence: CASSAREGSNQPQHF. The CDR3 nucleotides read TGTGCCAGCAGTGCCCGAGAAGGGAGTAATCAGCCCCAGCATTTT. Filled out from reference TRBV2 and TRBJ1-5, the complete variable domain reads EPEVTQTPSHQVTQMGQEVILRCVPISNHLYFYWYRQILGQKVEFLVSFYNNEISEKSEIFDDQFSVERPDGSNFTLKIRSTKLEDSAMYFCASSAREGSNQPQHFGDGTRLSIL.

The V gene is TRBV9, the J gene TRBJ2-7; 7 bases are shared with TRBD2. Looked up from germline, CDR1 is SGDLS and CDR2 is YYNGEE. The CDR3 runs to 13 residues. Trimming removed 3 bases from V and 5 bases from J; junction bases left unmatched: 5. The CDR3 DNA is TGTGCCAGCAGCGCCACTAGCGTACACGAGCAGTACTTC. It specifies CASSATSVHEQYF.

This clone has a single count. The CDR3 region is CASSPPRRIYEQYF. CDR3 DNA sequence: TGTGCCAGCAGCCCCCCTAGGCGTATCTACGAGCAGTACTTC. The chain uses TRBV4-2 and TRBJ2-7, with D unclear. Germline values: CDR1 LGHNA, CDR2 YNFKEQ. V was cut by 4 bases and J by 3 bases, with 13 bases left in between. The CDR3 spans 14 residues.